The clone carrying this TCR beta chain showed up just a few times. In the study's own analysis: How many nucleated cells were present was estimated from reference gene primer amplification. The assay was immunoSEQ multiplex PCR, and TCRdb's table has in-frame clones only and misses some. V and J calls and clone size are as listed in that table; D and trimming were resolved from the DNA. Seen here are around 320,000 clones, roughly 85% observed once, and the top ten hold 7.2%. The entry originates in a study of blood T cell repertoires in COVID-19. Study details: T cells, B-cell-depleted T cells, or PBMCs provided the cDNA or gDNA that served as material.

What was sequenced was peripheral blood. This clonotype was obtained from a human donor in a cohort sampled during active COVID-19.

CDR3 region: CATNYGSNQPQHF. As DNA, the CDR3 is TGTGCCACCAATTACGGGAGCAATCAGCCCCAGCATTTT. This rearrangement joins TRBV19 to TRBJ1-5; D not resolved. CDR3 length: 13 amino acids. The V and J ends lost 10 bases and 1 base respectively, with 11 bases between them. In germline, CDR1 is LNHDA, CDR2 SQIVND (reference sequence).